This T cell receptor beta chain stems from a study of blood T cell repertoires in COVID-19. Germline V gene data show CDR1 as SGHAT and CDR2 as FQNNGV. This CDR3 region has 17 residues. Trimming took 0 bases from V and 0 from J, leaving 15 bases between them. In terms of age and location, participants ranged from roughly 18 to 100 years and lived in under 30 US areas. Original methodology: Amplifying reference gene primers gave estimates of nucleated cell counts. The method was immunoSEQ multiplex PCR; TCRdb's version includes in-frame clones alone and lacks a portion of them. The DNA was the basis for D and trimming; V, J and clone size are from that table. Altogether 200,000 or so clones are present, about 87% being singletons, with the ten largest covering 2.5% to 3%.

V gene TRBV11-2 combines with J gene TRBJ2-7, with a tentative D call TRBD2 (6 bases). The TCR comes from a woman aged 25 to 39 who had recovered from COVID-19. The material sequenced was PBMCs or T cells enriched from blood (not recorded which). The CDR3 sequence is CASSLDSGRGASYEQYF. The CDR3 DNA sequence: TGTGCCAGCAGCTTAGATTCGGGGCGGGGCGCCTCCTACGAGCAGTACTTC. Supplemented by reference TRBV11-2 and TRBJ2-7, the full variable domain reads EAGVAQSPRYKIIEKRQSVAFWCNPISGHATLYWYQQILGQGPKLLIQFQNNGVVDDSQLPKDRFSAERLKGVDSTLKIQPAKLEDSAVYLCASSLDSGRGASYEQYFGPGTRLTVT.